The next 13 T cell receptor beta chains were all read from a single sample in a study of CD8+ T cells in alopecia areata. Sequencing templates came from extracted RNA that was reverse transcribed into cDNA. Clones were read by immunoSEQ multiplex PCR, and TCRdb kept only the in-frame ones, dropping some. Of 100,000 to 150,000 clones listed, around 60% were seen once; the top ten hold 4.5%. Material: CD4+ T cells sorted from blood, obtained at week 0. The receptor source for this set is a human donor with alopecia areata.

A single count supports this clone. This rearrangement joins TRBV7-9 to TRBJ1-1; D gene unclear. CDR1 and CDR2 from the germline V gene are SEHNR and FQNEAQ (reference sequence). Trimming took 5 bases from V and 5 from J, leaving 15 bases between them. The CDR3 covers 14 residues. The CDR3 sequence is CASSPRWSGTEAFF. DNA of the CDR3: TGTGCCAGCAGCCCCCGGTGGTCGGGTACTGAAGCTTTCTTT.

The CDR3 coding sequence is TGTGCCAGCAGGGTAGACGGACTACAAGAGACCCAGTACTTC. This codes for CASRVDGLQETQYF. The chain couples TRBV2 to TRBJ2-5; D is possibly TRBD2 (6 bases). Per the germline V gene, CDR1 is SNHLY and CDR2 is FYNNEI. The V end was cut by 6 bases, the J end by 2 bases, with 13 bases between. The CDR3 has 14 residues.

The chain is built from TRBV5-6 and TRBJ2-5; the D is unclear. CDR1 is SGHDT and CDR2 is YYEEEE in the germline V gene. This CDR3 is 14 amino acids long. V gave up 2 bases and J gave up 4 bases, with 12 bases separating them. The CDR3 protein is CASSFMTRRETQYF. Written as DNA, the CDR3 is TGTGCCAGCAGCTTCATGACCCGGAGAGAGACCCAGTACTTC.

This CDR3 is CASSRDSTDTQYF. CDR3 nucleotides: TGCGCCAGCAGCAGGGACTCCACAGATACGCAGTATTTT. The chain has TRBV5-1 and TRBJ2-3, with D perhaps TRBD2 (6 bases). Germline CDR1 reads SGHRS; CDR2 reads YFSETQ. Between the trimmed V and J ends, which lost 4 bases and 2 bases, there was a span of 8 bases. This CDR3 contains 13 residues.

The chain has TRBV10-3 and TRBJ2-7, with 8 bases aligning to TRBD1. V lost 3 bases and J lost 6; bases outside the gene matches: 4. Germline CDR1 is ENHRY and CDR2 is SYGVKD. The CDR3 extends over 13 amino acids. The chain's CDR3 is CAISDGQGGEQYF. DNA for the CDR3: TGTGCCATCAGTGATGGACAGGGCGGCGAGCAGTACTTC.

The chain links TRBV4-2 to TRBJ2-7; D possibly corresponds to TRBD2 (5 bases). The germline CDR1 and CDR2 sequences are LGHNA and YNFKEQ. V was cut by 1 base and J by 0 bases, with 13 bases left in between. The CDR3 has 16 amino acids. DNA of the CDR3: TGTGCCAGCAGCCAAGTTTCTCTGGGGAGCTCCTACGAGCAGTACTTC. The encoded protein is CASSQVSLGSSYEQYF.

This clone has just one count. J is TRBJ2-2 and V is TRBV4-3; D possibly corresponds to TRBD2 (5 bases). This CDR3 has 15 residues. The ends were cut back, 0 bases at V and 7 bases at J, with 12 bases in the middle. The germline gives CDR1 LGHNA, CDR2 YSLEER. The CDR3 reads CASSQDRGLGGELFF. CDR3 nucleotide sequence: TGCGCCAGCAGCCAAGATCGCGGGTTGGGCGGGGAGCTGTTTTTT.

This clone has more than one count but fewer than ten. The rearrangement links TRBV19 to TRBJ2-7, with unresolved D. With 0 bases removed from V and 2 bases from J, the gap between germline ends came to 5 bases. The germline gives CDR1 LNHDA, CDR2 SQIVND (reference sequence). This CDR3 region has 13 residues. CDR3 sequence: CASSIDRTYEQYF. CDR3 sequence (DNA): TGTGCCAGTAGTATAGACAGGACCTACGAGCAGTACTTC.

This rearrangement joins TRBV5-1 to TRBJ1-2; maybe TRBD1 (6 bases). Germline CDR1 is SGHRS and CDR2 is YFSETQ. The V and J ends lost 4 bases and 4 bases respectively, with 23 bases between them. The CDR3 extends over 17 amino acids. The CDR3 here is CASSERSTGSDGYGYTF. In nucleotides, the CDR3 is TGCGCCAGCAGCGAGCGGAGTACAGGGTCCGACGGCTATGGCTACACCTTC.

This CDR3 reads CASSYTTGGNTEAFF. The DNA for the CDR3 is TGTGCCAGCAGCTACACAACCGGGGGGAACACTGAAGCTTTCTTT. The chain combines TRBV6-5 with TRBJ1-1; the D gene is possibly TRBD1 (5 bases). The V end lost 6 bases, the J end lost 1 base, and 15 bases lay between the germline ends. This CDR3 contains 15 residues. Germline V gene lookup returns CDR1 MNHEY and CDR2 SVGAGI.

V and J are TRBV7-8 and TRBJ2-7; 8 positions agree with TRBD1. Germline CDR1 is SGHVS and CDR2 is FQNEAQ. The V and J ends lost 3 bases and 3 bases, in that order; junction bases with no gene match: 7. The CDR3 contains 15 residues. Here the CDR3 reads CASSLWQGALYEQYF. As DNA, the CDR3 is TGTGCCAGCAGCTTGTGGCAGGGGGCCCTCTACGAGCAGTACTTC.

V gene TRBV10-3 combines with J gene TRBJ2-3, with D tentatively TRBD2 (6 bases). Germline loops: CDR1 ENHRY, CDR2 SYGVKD. V dropped 3 bases and J dropped 1 base, with 11 bases sitting between them. The CDR3 runs 15 residues. The CDR3, as DNA: TGTGCCATCAGTGATAGCGGAGGGGGCACAGATACGCAGTATTTT. Translating gives CAISDSGGGTDTQYF.

This chain joins TRBV6-5 and TRBJ2-5; 8 bases line up with TRBD2. The V segment lost 8 bases and the J segment 5 bases; nucleotides outside the gene matches: 10. Germline V lookup: CDR1 MNHEY, CDR2 SVGAGI. CDR3 length: 14 amino acids. This chain's CDR3 is CASFKTGGSETQYF. CDR3 sequence (DNA): TGTGCCAGCTTCAAGACGGGGGGGTCCGAGACCCAGTACTTC.